A selection of T cell receptor beta chains follows, all from one sample in a study of cytomegalovirus exposure and HLA in healthy donors. Clones were sequenced by immunoSEQ multiplex PCR, and TCRdb holds only the in-frame ones, with some missing. This table has 120,000 or so clones, approximately 80% appearing once. Sequencing used PBMCs. These TCRs come from a human donor in good health. Each CDR3 is given without its conserved first and last residue.

>14|TRBV7-9|TRBJ2-2
ASSPPSGAWPGELF
>14|TRBV6-1|.
ASSEAPGGQVYEQY
>12|TRBV5-8|TRBJ2-7
ASSSRRGAYEQY
>12|TRBV19|TRBJ1-5
ASSLLGQGQPQH
>18|TRBV9|TRBJ2-2
ASSGGDHGQGRSLTGELF
>12|TRBV7-8|TRBJ2-7
ASSPSTNAYEQY
>11|TRBV13|TRBJ2-7
ASSLTRDYEQY
>10|TRBV6-5|TRBJ2-7
ASSLQGYEQY
>9|TRBV20-1|TRBJ2-1
SARVAGVEF
>12|TRBV7-6|TRBJ1-2
ASSSGGEGYGYT
>15|TRBV6-1|TRBJ2-7
ASSVVTLADFSYEQY
>12|TRBV5-6|TRBJ1-2
ASSLAGQRYGYT
>13|TRBV6-6|TRBJ1-5
ASSTRGVLNQPQH
>11|TRBV5-1|TRBJ1-2
ASSSGGSGGYT
>12|TRBV5-6|TRBJ2-5
ASSMGQPQETQY
>12|TRBV11-2|TRBJ2-7
ASSITSGRSQEY
>14|TRBV19|TRBJ2-5
ASTPLGTGLGETQY
>12|TRBV5-1|TRBJ1-6
ASSLEGYNSPLH
>11|TRBV5-8|TRBJ2-1
ASSLGTRVWQF
>10|TRBV5-8|TRBJ1-1
ASSLQNTEAF
>13|TRBV14|TRBJ2-7
ASSQTGQPSYEQY
>16|TRBV28|TRBJ2-1
ASSQHPGTVHSYNEQF
>14|TRBV5-1|TRBJ2-1
ASSSRLAGVYGEQF
>13|TRBV13|TRBJ2-7
ASSLRDRAFYEQY
>12|TRBV6-1|.
ASKKGLTSYEQY
>12|TRBV5-1|TRBJ1-6
ASQGDTPGSPLH
>14|TRBV6-6|TRBJ2-1
ASSYGGTTANNEQF
>11|TRBV6-1|TRBJ2-7
ASSGWTGIEQY
>14|TRBV18|TRBJ2-3
ASSFTSSTSTDTQY
>12|TRBV7-6|TRBJ2-7
ASSLRQGAREQY
>13|TRBV5-1|TRBJ2-1
ASSLEGGTRDEQF